The TCR beta chain described here comes from a study of cytomegalovirus exposure and HLA in healthy donors. Broader study findings: A later analysis revealed that TCR association rates differed between HLA loci, peaking at DRB1 and bottoming out at HLA-C. The authors enumerated over 150 TCR beta chains as linked to cytomegalovirus. The likely explanation for a cluster of highly shared sequence variants was sequencing artifact. Prior analysis indicated that the majority of TCR beta V segments exhibited productivity approximately 87% or approximately 30% of the time.

PCR was performed using 60 Vbeta and 13 Jbeta primers. Produced via immunoSEQ multiplex PCR; TCRdb's table is partial and in-frame only. The sample contains around 97,000 clones, around a tenth of which appear only once. Germline V gene data show CDR1 as SGHRS and CDR2 as YFSETQ. V shed 4 bases and J 2 bases; nucleotides not matched to a gene: 6. This CDR3 comprises 16 residues. A note on this clone: Its antigen remains unidentified.

V is TRBV5-1 and J is TRBJ2-1; TRBD2 matches at 10 bases. The origin of this receptor is a man aged 45 to 65 in good health and CMV-seropositive. Sequencing was carried out using PBMCs. CDR3 sequence reads: CASSPGAGGPYNEQFF. The DNA of the CDR3 is TGCGCCAGCAGCCCCGGAGCGGGGGGGCCCTACAATGAGCAGTTCTTC.